This T cell receptor (beta chain) was captured by sequencing in a study of T cell repertoires in cytomegalovirus infection. Study-wide context: An indication of both CMV infection and matching HLA type came from public TCR beta signatures.

Trimming stripped 3 bases from V and 2 bases from J, with 16 bases between. Germline V gene data show CDR1 as MGHDK and CDR2 as SYGVNS. The CDR3 has 16 residues. TCRdb itself ran the reads through MiXCR, one entry per CDR3 protein. The data contain nearly 650,000 distinct CDR3 sequences, approximately 24% of them singletons. This receptor was obtained from a human donor in good health (CMV status not recorded). Some clones in this sample may be carry-over from other donors' samples. The chain employs TRBV25-1 and TRBJ2-5; unclear D gene. Material for sequencing was CD8+ T cells from PBMCs. DNA of the CDR3: TGTGCCAGCAGTGATGAGGTGGCAGCTCCTCAAGAGACCCAGTACTTC. Protein sequence: CASSDEVAAPQETQYF.